This T cell receptor (beta chain) emerged from a study of brain T cells in children with intractable seizures. Study results and limitations: Absence of clones before surgery may stem from lower sequencing depth. HCMV serostatus was not known, and viral specificity came from CDR3 similarity only.

Germline CDR1 reads LGHDT; CDR2 reads YNNKEL (reference sequence). The J segment lost 5 bases and the V segment lost 6 bases, leaving 5 bases of the junction unmatched. This CDR3 has 14 amino acids. Only cases whose brain tissue showed the highest T cell transcript signatures were sequenced. Before surgery, patients took at least one anti-epileptic drug. A remark on this clone: The antigen remains undetermined.

TCRdb's copy holds only in-frame clones and misses some; the assay was immunoSEQ multiplex PCR. This sample has roughly 110,000 clones; approximately 94% occur once, and the top ten carry around 4%. The sequences come from peripheral blood, collected at surgery. This rearrangement joins TRBV3-1 (or the pseudogene TRBV3-2) to TRBJ1-1; TRBD1 aligns across 11 bases. The source of this sequence is a boy younger than two with hemimegalencephaly and intractable seizures. CDR3 coding DNA: TGTGCCAGCAGGGACAGGGGGCGGGGGACTGAAGCTTTCTTT. Amino acid sequence: CASRDRGRGTEAFF.